Below, one TCR beta chain is given with its context. This clone was seen a few times. Its specific antigen is unknown. No base qualities exist here, and no much larger clone lies one base off it. The trial excluded patients who had a history of autoimmune disease or were on systemic immunosuppression. Peripheral blood for TCR sequencing was collected from all dose cohorts at baseline, on cycle 4 day 1, and on cycle 7 day 1. The samples were drawn from a first-in-human, open-label, multicenter phase I dose-escalation trial of ivuxolimab. Adults with locally advanced or metastatic melanoma, renal cell, hepatocellular, or head and neck squamous cell carcinoma were enrolled in the trial. Before TCR sequencing, CD4+ T cells and CD8+ T cells were sorted from peripheral blood as separate populations. Trimming removed 6 bases from V and 2 bases from J; the gene matches leave 7 bases unexplained. CDR1 SQVTM and CDR2 ANQGSEA are derived from the germline V gene. The CDR3 numbers 15 residues from cysteine through phenylalanine. Only the CDR3 DNA stays, 45 bases, in frame from base 1.

Genomic DNA was extracted from sorted cells for sequencing of the TCRbeta CDR3 region. The immunoSEQ Assay was used for sequencing of TCRbeta CDR3 regions. TCRdb mirrors the immuneACCESS table, restricted to in-frame sequences. Some clones are absent from its copies; in checked studies, under half trace to an unresolved V gene, and the reason for the others is unknown. The sample yields roughly 45,000 clones; about 90% were counted once. Jointly, the top ten make up around 30% of the sample. This entry belongs to a study of OX40 agonist ivuxolimab in advanced cancers. Looking at the study overall: Ivuxolimab was a fully human IgG2 agonistic monoclonal antibody targeting the costimulatory receptor OX40 (CD134). In the dose-escalation cohort, 70% to 85% of patients were male, and the mean age was approximately 60 years, with a range of about 23 to 90. Three dose-escalation patients achieved partial responses, one with hepatocellular carcinoma and two with cutaneous melanoma. Prior anti-PD-1, anti-PD-L1 or anti-CTLA-4 therapy was permitted, and checkpoint inhibitors had been received by roughly two fifths of dose-escalation patients. Intravenous ivuxolimab was administered to patients every 2 weeks at six dose levels: 0.01, 0.1, 0.3, 1.5, 3 and 10 mg/kg. Peripheral TCRbeta sequencing aimed to test whether ivuxolimab altered TCR sequence diversity and caused clonal T-cell expansion. The paper reports the monotherapy dose-escalation portion (N of about 47 patients) of the phase I ivuxolimab trial. Among the roughly 50 dose-escalation patients, about 19 had hepatocellular carcinoma, roughly 15 melanoma, 9 renal cell carcinoma and 9 head and neck cancer. The investigation overall reported the following: Low levels of normalized T-cell clonal expansion were also shown by some nonresponding patients. At doses of 0.1 to 3.0 mg/kg, clonal expansion of both CD4+ and CD8+ blood T cells was observed from baseline to week 6. On average, CD8+ T cells showed more expanded clones than CD4+ T cells after ivuxolimab. Which antigens the clonally expanded peripheral T cells were specific for was not determined. In the 0.1-3.0 mg/kg groups, partial responders were among the patients with the lowest normalized peripheral clonal expansion, particularly in CD8+ T cells.

Here the chain combines TRBV29-1 and TRBJ1-5; 10 central nucleotides agree with TRBD1. The input for sequencing was CD4+ or CD8+ T cells sorted from blood, taken in a trial of the OX40 agonist ivuxolimab. The TCR comes from an adult with an advanced solid tumor such as melanoma, head and neck, liver or kidney cancer. The DNA sequence follows: TGCAGCGTAGCTACCGGGACAGGGGGCAATCAGCCCCAGCATTTT. Its coded protein is CSVATGTGGNQPQHF.